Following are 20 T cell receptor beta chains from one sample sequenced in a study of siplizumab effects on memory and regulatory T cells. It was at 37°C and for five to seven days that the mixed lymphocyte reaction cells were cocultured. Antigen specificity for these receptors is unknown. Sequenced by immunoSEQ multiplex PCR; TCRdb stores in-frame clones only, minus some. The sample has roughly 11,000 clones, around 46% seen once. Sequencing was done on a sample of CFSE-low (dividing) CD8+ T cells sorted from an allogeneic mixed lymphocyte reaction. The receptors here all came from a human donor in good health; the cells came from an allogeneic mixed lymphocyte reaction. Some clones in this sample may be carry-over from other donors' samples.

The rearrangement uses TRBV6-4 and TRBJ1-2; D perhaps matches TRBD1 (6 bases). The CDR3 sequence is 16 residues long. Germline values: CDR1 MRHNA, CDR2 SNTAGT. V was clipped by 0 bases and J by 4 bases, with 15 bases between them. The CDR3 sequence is CASSDSIGVGGYGYTF. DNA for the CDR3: TGTGCCAGCAGTGACTCGATCGGCGTAGGGGGCTATGGCTACACCTTC.

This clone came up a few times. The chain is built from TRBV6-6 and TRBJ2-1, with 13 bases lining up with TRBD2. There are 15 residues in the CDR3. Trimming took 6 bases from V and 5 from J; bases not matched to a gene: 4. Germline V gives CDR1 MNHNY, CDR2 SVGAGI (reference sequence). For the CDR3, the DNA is TGTGCCAGCAGGAGACTAGCGGGGGGCGACAATGAGCAGTTCTTC. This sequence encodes CASRRLAGGDNEQFF.

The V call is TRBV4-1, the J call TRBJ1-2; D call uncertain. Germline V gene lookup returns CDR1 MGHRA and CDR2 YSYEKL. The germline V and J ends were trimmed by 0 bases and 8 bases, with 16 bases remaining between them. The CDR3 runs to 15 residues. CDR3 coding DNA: TGCGCCAGCAGCCAAGAACCCGTTCCAGCGCTAGGCTACACCTTC. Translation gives CASSQEPVPALGYTF.

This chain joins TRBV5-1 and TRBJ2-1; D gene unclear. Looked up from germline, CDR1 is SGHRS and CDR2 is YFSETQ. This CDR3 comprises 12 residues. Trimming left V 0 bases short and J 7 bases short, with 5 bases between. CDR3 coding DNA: TGCGCCAGCAGCTTGGCCGGTAATGAGCAGTTCTTC. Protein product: CASSLAGNEQFF.

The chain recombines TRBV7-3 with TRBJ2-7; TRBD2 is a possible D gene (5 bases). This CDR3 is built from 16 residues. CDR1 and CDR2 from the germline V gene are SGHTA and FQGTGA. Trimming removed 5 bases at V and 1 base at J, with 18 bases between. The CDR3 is CASSQGKGAQSYEQYF. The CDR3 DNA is TGTGCCAGCAGCCAAGGGAAGGGAGCACAGTCCTACGAGCAGTACTTC.

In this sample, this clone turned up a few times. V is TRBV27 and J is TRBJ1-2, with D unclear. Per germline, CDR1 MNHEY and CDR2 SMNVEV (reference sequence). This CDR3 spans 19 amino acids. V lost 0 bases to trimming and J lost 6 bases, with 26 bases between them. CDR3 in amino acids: CASSLSTGQRRSLWDGYTF. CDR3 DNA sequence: TGTGCCAGCAGTTTATCTACCGGTCAGCGAAGGTCTTTATGGGATGGCTACACCTTC.

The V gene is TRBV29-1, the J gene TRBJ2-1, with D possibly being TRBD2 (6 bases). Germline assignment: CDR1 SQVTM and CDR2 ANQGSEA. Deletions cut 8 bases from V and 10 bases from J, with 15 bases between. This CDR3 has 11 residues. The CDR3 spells CSLDWRGEQFF. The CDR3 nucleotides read TGCAGCCTCGATTGGCGGGGAGAGCAGTTCTTC.

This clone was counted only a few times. CDR3 loop: CASSEELPGVETQYF. In DNA form, the CDR3 reads TGTGCCAGCAGTGAAGAATTGCCAGGGGTAGAGACCCAGTACTTC. The chain has TRBV6-1 and TRBJ2-5; tentative D call: TRBD1 (6 bases). With 1 base removed from V and 4 bases from J, the gap between germline ends came to 13 bases. This CDR3 spans 15 amino acids. Germline V CDR1 and CDR2: MNHNS, SASEGT.

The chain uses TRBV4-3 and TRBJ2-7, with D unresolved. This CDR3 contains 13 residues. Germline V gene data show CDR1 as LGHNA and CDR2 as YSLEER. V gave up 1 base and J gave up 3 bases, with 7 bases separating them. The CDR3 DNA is TGCGCCAGCAGCCAAGGGGGAATCTACGAGCAGTACTTC. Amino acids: CASSQGGIYEQYF.

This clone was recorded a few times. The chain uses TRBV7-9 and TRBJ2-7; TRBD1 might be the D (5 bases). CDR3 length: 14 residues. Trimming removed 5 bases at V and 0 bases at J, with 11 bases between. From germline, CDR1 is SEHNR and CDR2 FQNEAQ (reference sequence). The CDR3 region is CASSPRQISYEQYF. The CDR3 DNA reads TGTGCCAGCAGCCCGAGACAGATCTCCTACGAGCAGTACTTC.

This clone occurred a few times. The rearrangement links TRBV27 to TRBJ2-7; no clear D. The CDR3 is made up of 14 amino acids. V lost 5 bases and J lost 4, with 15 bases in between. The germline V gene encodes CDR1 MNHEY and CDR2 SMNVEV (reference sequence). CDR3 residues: CASSASPGLYEQYF. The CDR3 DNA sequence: TGTGCCAGCAGTGCATCCCCGGGCCTTTACGAGCAGTACTTC.

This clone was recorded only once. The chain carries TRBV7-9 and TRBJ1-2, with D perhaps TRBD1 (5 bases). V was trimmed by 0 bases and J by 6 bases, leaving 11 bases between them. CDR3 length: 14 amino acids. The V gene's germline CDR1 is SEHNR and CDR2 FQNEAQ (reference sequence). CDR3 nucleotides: TGTGCCAGCAGCTTAGCCGGGACTGCCAATGGCTACACCTTC. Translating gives CASSLAGTANGYTF.

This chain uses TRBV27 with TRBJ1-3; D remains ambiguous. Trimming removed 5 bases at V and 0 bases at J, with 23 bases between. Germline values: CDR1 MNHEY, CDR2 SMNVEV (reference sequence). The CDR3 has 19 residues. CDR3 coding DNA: TGTGCCAGCAGTCCCCTCGCGCCGGACGGCCCTTTCTCTGGAAACACCATATATTTT. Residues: CASSPLAPDGPFSGNTIYF.

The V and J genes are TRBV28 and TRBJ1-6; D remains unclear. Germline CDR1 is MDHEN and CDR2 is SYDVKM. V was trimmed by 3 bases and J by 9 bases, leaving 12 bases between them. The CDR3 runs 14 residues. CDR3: CASSFLEASSPLHF. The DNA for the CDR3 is TGTGCCAGCAGTTTTTTGGAGGCAAGTTCACCCCTCCACTTT.

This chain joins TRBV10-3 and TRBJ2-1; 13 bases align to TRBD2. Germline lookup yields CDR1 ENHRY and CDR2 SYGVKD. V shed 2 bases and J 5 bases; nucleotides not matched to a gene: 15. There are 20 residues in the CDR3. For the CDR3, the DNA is TGTGCCATCAGTGAGGGCGGACTAGCGGGAGAGTGGGGGCCGAACAATGAGCAGTTCTTC. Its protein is CAISEGGLAGEWGPNNEQFF.

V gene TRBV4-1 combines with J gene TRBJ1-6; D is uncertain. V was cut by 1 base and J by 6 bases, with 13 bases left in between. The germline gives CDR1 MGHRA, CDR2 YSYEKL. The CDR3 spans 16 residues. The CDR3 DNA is TGCGCCAGCAGCCAAGTTTGGGTCTCAATTAATTCACCCCTCCACTTT. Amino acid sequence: CASSQVWVSINSPLHF.

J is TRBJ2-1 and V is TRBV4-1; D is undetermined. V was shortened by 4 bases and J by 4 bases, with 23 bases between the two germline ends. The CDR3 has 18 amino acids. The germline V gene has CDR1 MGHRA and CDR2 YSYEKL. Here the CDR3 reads CASSLADPTRWIYNEQFF. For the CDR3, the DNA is TGCGCCAGCAGCCTAGCCGACCCGACTCGCTGGATTTACAATGAGCAGTTCTTC.

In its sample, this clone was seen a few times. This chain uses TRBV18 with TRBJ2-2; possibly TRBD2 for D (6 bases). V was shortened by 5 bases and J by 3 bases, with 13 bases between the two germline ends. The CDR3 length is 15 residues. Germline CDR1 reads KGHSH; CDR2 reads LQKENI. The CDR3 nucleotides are TGTGCCAGCTCATCCGGGACTCCCGACACCGGGGAGCTGTTTTTT. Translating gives CASSSGTPDTGELFF.

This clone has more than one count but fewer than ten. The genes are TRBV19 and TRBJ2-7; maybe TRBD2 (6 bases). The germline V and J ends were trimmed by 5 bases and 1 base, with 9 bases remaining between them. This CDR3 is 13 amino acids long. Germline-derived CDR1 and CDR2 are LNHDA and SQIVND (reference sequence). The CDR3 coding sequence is TGTGCCAGTAGTTCGGGGGTATCCTACGAGCAGTACTTC. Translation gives CASSSGVSYEQYF.

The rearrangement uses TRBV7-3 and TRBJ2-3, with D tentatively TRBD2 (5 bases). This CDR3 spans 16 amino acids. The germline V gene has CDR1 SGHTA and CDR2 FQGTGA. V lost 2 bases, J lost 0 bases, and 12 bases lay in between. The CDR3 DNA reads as TGTGCCAGCAGCTTAGCGGGCTTACTTAGCACAGATACGCAGTATTTT. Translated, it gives CASSLAGLLSTDTQYF.